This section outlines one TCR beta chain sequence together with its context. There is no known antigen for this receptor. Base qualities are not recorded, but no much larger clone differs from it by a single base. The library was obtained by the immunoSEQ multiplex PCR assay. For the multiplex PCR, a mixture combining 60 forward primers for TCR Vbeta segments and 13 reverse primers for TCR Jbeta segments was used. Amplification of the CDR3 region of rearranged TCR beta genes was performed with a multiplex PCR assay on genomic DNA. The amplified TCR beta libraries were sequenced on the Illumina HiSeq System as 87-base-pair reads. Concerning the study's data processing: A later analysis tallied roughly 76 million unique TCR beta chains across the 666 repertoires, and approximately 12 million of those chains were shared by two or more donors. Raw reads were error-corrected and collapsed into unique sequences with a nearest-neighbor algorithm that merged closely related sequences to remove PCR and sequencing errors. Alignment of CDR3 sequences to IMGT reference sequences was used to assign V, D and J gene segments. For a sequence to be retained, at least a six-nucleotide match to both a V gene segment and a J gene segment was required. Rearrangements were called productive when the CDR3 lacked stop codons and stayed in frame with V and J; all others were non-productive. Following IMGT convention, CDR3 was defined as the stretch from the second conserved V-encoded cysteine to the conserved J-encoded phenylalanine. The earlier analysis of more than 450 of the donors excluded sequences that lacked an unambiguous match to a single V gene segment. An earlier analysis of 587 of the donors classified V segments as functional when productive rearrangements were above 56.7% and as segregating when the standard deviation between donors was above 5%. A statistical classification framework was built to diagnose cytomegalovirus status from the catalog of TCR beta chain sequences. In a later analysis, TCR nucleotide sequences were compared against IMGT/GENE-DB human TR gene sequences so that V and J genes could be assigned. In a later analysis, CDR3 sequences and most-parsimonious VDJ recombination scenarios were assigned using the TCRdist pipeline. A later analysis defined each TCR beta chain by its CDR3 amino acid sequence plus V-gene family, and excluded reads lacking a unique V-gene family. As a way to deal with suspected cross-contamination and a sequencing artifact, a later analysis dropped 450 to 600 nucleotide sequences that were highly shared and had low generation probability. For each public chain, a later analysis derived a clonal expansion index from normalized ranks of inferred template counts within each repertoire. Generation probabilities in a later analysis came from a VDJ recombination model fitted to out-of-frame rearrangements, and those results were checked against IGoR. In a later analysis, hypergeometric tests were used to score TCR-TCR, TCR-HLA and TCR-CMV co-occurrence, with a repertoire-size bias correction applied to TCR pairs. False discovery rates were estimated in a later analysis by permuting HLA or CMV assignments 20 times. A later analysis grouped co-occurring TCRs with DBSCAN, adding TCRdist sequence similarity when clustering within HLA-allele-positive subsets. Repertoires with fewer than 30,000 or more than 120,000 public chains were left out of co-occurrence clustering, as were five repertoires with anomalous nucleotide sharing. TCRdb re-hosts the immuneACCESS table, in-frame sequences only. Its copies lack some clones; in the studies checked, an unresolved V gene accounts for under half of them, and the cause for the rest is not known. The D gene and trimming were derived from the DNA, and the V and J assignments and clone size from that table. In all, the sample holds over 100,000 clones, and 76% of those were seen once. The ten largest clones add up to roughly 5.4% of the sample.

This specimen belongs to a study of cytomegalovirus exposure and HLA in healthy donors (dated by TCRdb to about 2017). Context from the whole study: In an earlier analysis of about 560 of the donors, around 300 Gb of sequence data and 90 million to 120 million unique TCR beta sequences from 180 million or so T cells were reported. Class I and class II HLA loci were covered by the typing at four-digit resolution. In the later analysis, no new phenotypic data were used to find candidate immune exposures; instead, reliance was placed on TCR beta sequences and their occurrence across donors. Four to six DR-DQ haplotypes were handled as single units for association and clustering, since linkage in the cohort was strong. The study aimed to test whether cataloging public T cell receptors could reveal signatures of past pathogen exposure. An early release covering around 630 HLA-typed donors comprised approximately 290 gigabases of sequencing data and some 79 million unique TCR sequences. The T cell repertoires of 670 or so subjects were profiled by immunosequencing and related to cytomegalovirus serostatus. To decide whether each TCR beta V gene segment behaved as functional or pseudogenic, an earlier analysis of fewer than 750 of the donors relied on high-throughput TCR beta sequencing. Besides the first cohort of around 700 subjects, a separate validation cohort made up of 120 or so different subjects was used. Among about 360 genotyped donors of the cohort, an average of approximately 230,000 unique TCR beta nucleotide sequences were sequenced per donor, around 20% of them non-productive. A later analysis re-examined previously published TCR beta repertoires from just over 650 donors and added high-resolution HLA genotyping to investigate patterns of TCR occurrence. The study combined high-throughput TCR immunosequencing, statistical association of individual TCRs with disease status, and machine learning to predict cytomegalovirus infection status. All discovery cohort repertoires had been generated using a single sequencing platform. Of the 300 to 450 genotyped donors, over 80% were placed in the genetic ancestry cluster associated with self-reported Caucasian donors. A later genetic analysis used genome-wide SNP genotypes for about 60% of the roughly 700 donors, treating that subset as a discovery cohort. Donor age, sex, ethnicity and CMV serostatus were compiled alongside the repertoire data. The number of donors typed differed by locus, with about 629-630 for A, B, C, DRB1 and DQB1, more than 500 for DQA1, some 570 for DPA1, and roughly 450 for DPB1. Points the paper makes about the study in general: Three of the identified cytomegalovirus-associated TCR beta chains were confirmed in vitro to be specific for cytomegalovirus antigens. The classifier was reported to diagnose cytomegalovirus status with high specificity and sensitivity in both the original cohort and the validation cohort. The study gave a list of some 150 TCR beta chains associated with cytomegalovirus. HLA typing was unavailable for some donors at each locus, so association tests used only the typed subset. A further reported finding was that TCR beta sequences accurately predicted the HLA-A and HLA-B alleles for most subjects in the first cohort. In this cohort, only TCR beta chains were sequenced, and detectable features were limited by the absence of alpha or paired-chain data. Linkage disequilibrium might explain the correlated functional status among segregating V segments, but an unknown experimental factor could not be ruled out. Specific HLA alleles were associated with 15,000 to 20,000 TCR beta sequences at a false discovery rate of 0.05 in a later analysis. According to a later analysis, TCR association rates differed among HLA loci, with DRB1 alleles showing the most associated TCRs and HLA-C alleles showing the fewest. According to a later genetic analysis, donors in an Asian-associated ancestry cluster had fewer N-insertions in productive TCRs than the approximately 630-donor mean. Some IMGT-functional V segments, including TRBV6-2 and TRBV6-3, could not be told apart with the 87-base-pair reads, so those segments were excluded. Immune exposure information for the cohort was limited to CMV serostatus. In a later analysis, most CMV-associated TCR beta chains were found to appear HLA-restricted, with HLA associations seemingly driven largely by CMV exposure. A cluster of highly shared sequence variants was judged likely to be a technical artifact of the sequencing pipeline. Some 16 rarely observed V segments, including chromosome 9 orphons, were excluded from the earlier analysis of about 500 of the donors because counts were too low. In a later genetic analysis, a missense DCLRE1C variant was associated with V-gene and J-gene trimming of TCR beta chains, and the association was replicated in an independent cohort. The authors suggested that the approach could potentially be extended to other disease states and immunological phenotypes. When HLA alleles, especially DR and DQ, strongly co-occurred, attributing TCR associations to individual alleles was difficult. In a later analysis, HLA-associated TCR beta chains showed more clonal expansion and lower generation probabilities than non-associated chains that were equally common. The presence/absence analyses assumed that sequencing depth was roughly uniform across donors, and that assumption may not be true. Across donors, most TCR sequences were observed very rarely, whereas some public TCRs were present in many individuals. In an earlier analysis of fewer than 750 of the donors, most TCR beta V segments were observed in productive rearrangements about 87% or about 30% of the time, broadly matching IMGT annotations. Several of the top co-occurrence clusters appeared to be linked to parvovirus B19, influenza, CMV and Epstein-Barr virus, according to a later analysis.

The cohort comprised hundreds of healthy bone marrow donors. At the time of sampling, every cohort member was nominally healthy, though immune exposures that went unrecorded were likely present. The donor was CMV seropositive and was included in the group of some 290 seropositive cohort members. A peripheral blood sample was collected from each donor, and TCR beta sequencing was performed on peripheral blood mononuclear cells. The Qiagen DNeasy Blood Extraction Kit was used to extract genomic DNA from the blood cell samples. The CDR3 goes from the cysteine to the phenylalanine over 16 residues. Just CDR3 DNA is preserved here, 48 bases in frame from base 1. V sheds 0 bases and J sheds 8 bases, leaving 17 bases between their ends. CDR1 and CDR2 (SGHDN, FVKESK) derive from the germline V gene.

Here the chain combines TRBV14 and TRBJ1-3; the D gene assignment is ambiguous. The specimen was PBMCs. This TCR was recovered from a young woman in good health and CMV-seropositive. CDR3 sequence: CASSQDRRGPDDTIYF. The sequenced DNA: TGTGCCAGCAGCCAAGATCGTAGAGGCCCAGACGACACCATATATTTT.